The 15 T cell receptor beta chains presented below share a single source sample, sequenced in a study of T cells in Graves' hyperthyroidism and ophthalmopathy. RNA transcripts gave rise to amplified TCR beta CDR3 regions. In the first-round RT-PCR of the TCR CDR3, the HTBI primer set was used. One entry per CDR3 protein, called by TCRdb with MiXCR from the multiplex PCR reads. Among more than 300,000 distinct CDR3 sequences listed, about 17% were seen once. What was sequenced was blood. These receptors were collected from a woman aged 30 to 39 with Graves' hyperthyroidism that later progressed to Graves' ophthalmopathy.

This chain links TRBV19 with TRBJ2-5; D remains unclear. Trimming took 10 bases from V and 2 from J, leaving 17 bases between them. The germline V gene has CDR1 LNHDA and CDR2 SQIVND (reference sequence). This CDR3 is built from 14 residues. CDR3 sequence (DNA): TGTGCCACTCGAGCTAGTGTCGATCAAGAGACCCAGTACTTC. Protein product: CATRASVDQETQYF.

The V call is TRBV5-1, the J call TRBJ2-7; tentatively, D is TRBD1 (6 bases). The V gene's germline CDR1 is SGHRS and CDR2 YFSETQ. V was trimmed by 4 bases and J by 3 bases, leaving 23 bases between them. CDR3 length equals 17 residues. CDR3 region: CASSPLRPGHSDYEQYF. In DNA form, the CDR3 reads TGCGCCAGCAGCCCACTAAGACCGGGACATTCAGACTACGAGCAGTACTTC.

This clonotype was seen many times. The CDR3 spells CASSAAQLQGGEQFF. Here the CDR3 DNA reads TGTGCCAGCAGCGCTGCCCAACTCCAGGGCGGTGAGCAGTTCTTC. This chain connects TRBV9 to TRBJ2-1, with D perhaps TRBD1 (5 bases). The length of the CDR3 is 15 residues. The V and J ends lost 3 bases and 9 bases respectively, with 19 bases between them. Germline-derived CDR1 and CDR2 are SGDLS and YYNGEE.

Concerning this clonotype itself: Sequence at one end of the junction differs from germline and may be a read error. The CDR3 loop reads CASSLSSPYSNQLQHF. CDR3 DNA: TGCGCCAGCAGCTTAAGTAGCCCTTATAGCAATCAGCTCCAGCATTTT. The chain combines TRBV5-1 with TRBJ1-5; D not resolved. The CDR3 length is 16 residues. Germline CDR1 SGHRS, CDR2 YFSETQ.

This clonotype was detected many times. The genes are TRBV7-9 and TRBJ2-3, with 7 bases aligning to TRBD2. Unmatched junction bases numbered 18, after V lost 5 bases and J lost 7 bases. CDR1 SEHNR and CDR2 FQNEAQ come from the germline V gene (reference sequence). This CDR3 has 17 amino acids. This chain's CDR3 is CASSPRPTSSGMHTQYF. For the CDR3, the DNA is TGTGCCAGCAGCCCCCGACCGACTAGCTCGGGTATGCATACGCAGTATTTT.

This clonotype was observed a few times. CDR3: CASSLLGGTLTDTQYF. The CDR3 coding sequence is TGTGCCAGCAGCCTTCTTGGCGGAACCCTCACAGATACGCAGTATTTT. This chain uses TRBV9 with TRBJ2-3, with unresolved D. The V gene lost 4 bases and the J gene lost 2 bases, with 17 bases spanning the gap. Germline V gene sequence: CDR1 SGDLS, CDR2 YYNGEE. The CDR3 has 16 amino acids.

This clonotype has only a few counts. In DNA form, the CDR3 reads TGTGCCAGCAGTTGGGGACAGGGGAATTCACCCCTCCACTTT. Protein sequence: CASSWGQGNSPLHF. The V gene is TRBV27, the J gene TRBJ1-6; 10 positions agree with TRBD1. The CDR3 extends over 14 amino acids. The junction had 1 base not matched to a gene; V was cut back by 4 bases and J by 7 bases. In germline, CDR1 is MNHEY, CDR2 SMNVEV (reference sequence).

This clonotype has ten or more counts. V is TRBV27 and J is TRBJ1-6; D is uncertain. Germline V CDR1 and CDR2: MNHEY, SMNVEV (reference sequence). Trimming took 2 bases from V and 10 from J, leaving 12 bases between them. This CDR3 is built from 14 residues. The CDR3 loop reads CASSLGLSSSPLHF. The DNA for the CDR3 is TGTGCCAGCAGTTTAGGTTTGTCGAGCTCACCCCTCCACTTT.

This sequence joins TRBV28 and TRBJ2-1; 8 bases are a match to TRBD1. The CDR3 runs 16 residues. The germline V gene encodes CDR1 MDHEN and CDR2 SYDVKM. The V segment lost 5 bases and the J segment 4 bases; nucleotides outside the gene matches: 10. This chain's CDR3 is CASSLGQDELYNEQFF. CDR3 nucleotides: TGTGCCAGCAGTCTGGGACAGGACGAACTGTACAATGAGCAGTTCTTC. Full variable domain (outside the CDR3, taken from reference TRBV28 and TRBJ2-1): DVKVTQSSRYLVKRTGEKVFLECVQDMDHENMFWYRQDPGLGLRLIYFSYDVKMKEKGDIPEGYSVSREKKERFSLILESASTNQTSMYLCASSLGQDELYNEQFFGPGTRLTVL.

In its sample, this clonotype was seen many times. V and J are TRBV25-1 and TRBJ1-6; a weak D match, TRBD1 (6 bases). The ends were cut back, 5 bases at V and 11 bases at J, with 10 bases in the middle. Germline V gives CDR1 MGHDK, CDR2 SYGVNS. The CDR3 runs to 12 residues. The CDR3 DNA reads as TGTGCCAGCAGTTCAGGGGTTCCACCCCTCCACTTT. It encodes CASSSGVPPLHF.

This clonotype was picked up many times. The chain is built from TRBV12-3 or TRBV12-4 and TRBJ2-6; maybe TRBD1 (6 bases). The CDR3 loop spans 17 amino acids. V lost 3 bases and J 0 bases, leaving 12 bases between the germline ends. The CDR3, as DNA: TGTGCCAGCAGTTTTGACAGGAAGAGCTCTGGGGCCAACGTCCTGACTTTC. This translates into CASSFDRKSSGANVLTF.

There are many counts of this clonotype. The J gene is TRBJ2-5, the V gene TRBV27, with a weak D call TRBD1 (6 bases). There are 19 residues in the CDR3. CDR1 is MNHEY and CDR2 is SMNVEV in the germline V gene (reference sequence). Between the trimmed V and J ends, which lost 2 bases and 2 bases, there was a span of 24 bases. In nucleotides, the CDR3 is TGTGCCAGCAGTTTAAGAGGCAGGGGCGTTGGACTCTCGCAAGAGACCCAGTACTTC. Its protein is CASSLRGRGVGLSQETQYF.

Many counts were recorded for this clonotype. The J gene is TRBJ2-1, the V gene TRBV7-2, with no clear D. CDR1 is SGHTA and CDR2 is FQGNSA in the germline V gene. V was pared by 5 bases and J by 8 bases, with 13 bases between. The CDR3 extends over 13 amino acids. The CDR3: CASSQPVFDEQFF. The CDR3 DNA reads as TGTGCCAGCAGCCAGCCAGTTTTCGATGAGCAGTTCTTC. Combining the CDR3 with reference TRBV7-2 and TRBJ2-1 gives the whole variable domain GAGVSQSPSNKVTEKGKDVELRCDPISGHTALYWYRQSLGQGLEFLIYFQGNSAPDKSGLPSDRFSAERTGGSVSTLTIQRTQQEDSAVYLCASSQPVFDEQFFGPGTRLTVL.

This clonotype was observed a few times. The rearrangement links TRBV5-1 to TRBJ2-7, with TRBD2 matching 10 bases. Germline CDR1 and CDR2: SGHRS and YFSETQ. Trimming at V came to 5 bases and at J to 2 bases, leaving 10 bases not matched to a gene. The length of the CDR3 is 16 residues. The CDR3 DNA is TGCGCCAGCAGGCCCGGGACTAGCGAGGTCGCCTACGAGCAGTACTTC. Protein sequence: CASRPGTSEVAYEQYF.

CDR3 residues: CSAEPSGGPISTDTQYF. In nucleotides, the CDR3 is TGCAGTGCCGAACCTAGCGGGGGCCCGATTAGCACAGATACGCAGTATTTT. The V call is TRBV20-1, the J call TRBJ2-3; 10 bases are a match to TRBD2. In germline, CDR1 is DFQATT, CDR2 SNEGSKA (reference sequence). V was clipped by 6 bases and J by 0 bases; unmatched bases: 12. The CDR3 spans 17 residues.